One T cell receptor (beta chain) is described in this entry. Between the trimmed V and J ends, which lost 4 bases and 5 bases, there was a span of 18 bases. The CDR3 is made up of 15 amino acids. The V gene's germline CDR1 is SGHAT and CDR2 FQNNGV. This entry comes from a study of long-term antiretroviral therapy in people with HIV. At the survey level, the v3.0 immunoSEQ assay was run. Profiling relied on immunoSEQ multiplex PCR, and the TCRdb table lists in-frame clones only, not all of them. This sample yields roughly 10,000 clones, of which 82% are seen a single time; 13% belongs to the top ten. Here the sequenced sample was unsorted PBMCs, taken 1.2 years after starting antiretroviral therapy. This chain uses TRBV11-2 with TRBJ2-7; weak D call: TRBD1 (6 bases). The TCR was taken from a man aged 35-49 years with HIV. CDR3 bases: TGTGCCAGCAGCTATAGCGCCAGGGGCGACGACGAGCAGTACTTC. Its protein is CASSYSARGDDEQYF.